Shown below are 12 T cell receptor beta chains from a single sample sequenced in a study of T cell responses to AZD1222 COVID-19 vaccine. Some clones are missing from TCRdb's copy, which holds only in-frame ones; the method was immunoSEQ multiplex PCR. This sample has roughly 120,000 clones, with around 94% found just once. The sample in question was peripheral blood, obtained 28 days after the second AZD1222 dose. The receptors were gathered from an adult who received the AZD1222 COVID-19 vaccine.

A single count supports this clone. The chain employs TRBV11-3 and TRBJ1-3; D is perhaps TRBD1 (5 bases). With 5 bases removed from V and 4 bases from J, the gap between germline ends came to 15 bases. This CDR3 has 15 residues. CDR1 and CDR2 (germline): SGHNT, YENEEA. CDR3 region: CASSPGLGMGNTIYF. The CDR3 nucleotides are TGTGCCAGCAGCCCGGGACTTGGAATGGGAAACACCATATATTTT.

The rearrangement uses TRBV19 and TRBJ1-1, with a tentative D call TRBD1 (6 bases). The length of the CDR3 is 14 residues. V was pared by 6 bases and J by 6 bases, with 17 bases between. Per germline, CDR1 LNHDA and CDR2 SQIVND (reference sequence). This chain's CDR3 is CASSLAGTRPEAFF. The CDR3 DNA follows: TGTGCCAGTAGCCTCGCCGGGACAAGGCCTGAAGCTTTCTTT.

The chain has TRBV19 and TRBJ2-5, with D unresolved. From germline, CDR1 is LNHDA and CDR2 SQIVND (reference sequence). The CDR3 sequence is 13 residues long. The V gene lost 0 bases and the J gene lost 5 bases, with 7 bases spanning the gap. CDR3 sequence reads: CASSIDDGETQYF. Here the CDR3 DNA reads TGTGCCAGTAGTATAGATGACGGGGAGACCCAGTACTTC.

This chain joins TRBV27 and TRBJ2-7; 13 positions agree with TRBD2. This CDR3 region has 20 residues. Per germline, CDR1 MNHEY and CDR2 SMNVEV (reference sequence). V was clipped by 5 bases and J by 5 bases; unmatched bases: 21. In DNA form, the CDR3 reads TGTGCCAGCAGTCCACAGGGAGGTATCGGACTAGCGGGAGCTAGGGACGAGCAGTACTTC. As protein: CASSPQGGIGLAGARDEQYF.

The chain links TRBV2 to TRBJ1-3, with D uncertain. Trimming removed 6 bases from V and 7 bases from J, with 4 bases in between. This CDR3 spans 10 amino acids. The V gene's germline CDR1 is SNHLY and CDR2 FYNNEI. CDR3 region: CASRGNTIYF. CDR3 nucleotide sequence: TGTGCCAGCAGAGGGAACACCATATATTTT.

The chain is built from TRBV5-4 and TRBJ2-5, with 7 bases fitting TRBD1. The V and J ends lost 2 bases and 0 bases, in that order; junction bases with no gene match: 7. Germline lookup yields CDR1 SGHNT and CDR2 YYREEE (reference sequence). The CDR3 has 16 amino acids. The CDR3 loop reads CASSFRTGGHQETQYF. In DNA, the CDR3 is TGTGCCAGCAGCTTCCGGACAGGCGGCCACCAAGAGACCCAGTACTTC.

V and J are TRBV5-6 and TRBJ2-1; the D gene is possibly TRBD2 (5 bases). The CDR3 totals 16 residues. The germline V gene has CDR1 SGHDT and CDR2 YYEEEE. V lost 3 bases and J 0 bases, leaving 13 bases between the germline ends. The DNA of the CDR3 is TGTGCCAGCAGCTGGCCTGGAGCGGTCTCCTACAATGAGCAGTTCTTC. Translated: CASSWPGAVSYNEQFF.

The rearrangement links TRBV3-1 (or the pseudogene TRBV3-2) to TRBJ1-2, with D uncertain. The V gene lost 1 base and the J gene lost 4 bases, with 4 bases spanning the gap. CDR1 is LGHDT, CDR2 YNNKEL, per germline (reference sequence). This CDR3 is built from 12 residues. CDR3 bases: TGTGCCAGCAGCCAAGTATCCTATGGCTACACCTTC. This translates into CASSQVSYGYTF.

The chain uses TRBV7-3 and TRBJ2-2, with 8 nucleotides matching TRBD1. This CDR3 is 17 amino acids long. CDR1 and CDR2 (germline): SGHTA, FQGTGA. Trimming took 5 bases from V and 0 from J; bases not matched to a gene: 8. CDR3 sequence reads: CASSAHLGQANTGELFF. In DNA, the CDR3 is TGTGCCAGCAGCGCCCACTTGGGACAGGCGAACACCGGGGAGCTGTTTTTT.

Remarks on this clone: Other DNA sequences of this sample code for an identical CDR3. CDR3 in DNA: TGTGCCAGCAGCGCGACAGGGGTCGGCTACACCTTC. Residues: CASSATGVGYTF. The chain carries TRBV9 and TRBJ1-2, with 8 positions matching TRBD1. The CDR3 is 12 residues long. Germline CDR1 and CDR2: SGDLS and YYNGEE. With V trimmed by 3 bases and J by 8 bases, 3 bases remained unmatched.

This clone was recorded once. CDR3 sequence: CASRGSLSSYEQYF. The CDR3 DNA follows: TGTGCCAGCAGGGGATCCTTAAGCTCCTACGAGCAGTACTTC. V gene TRBV6-5 combines with J gene TRBJ2-7; no reliable D call. Looked up from germline, CDR1 is MNHEY and CDR2 is SVGAGI. With 6 bases removed from V and 0 bases from J, the gap between germline ends came to 12 bases. This CDR3 comprises 14 residues.

V gene TRBV5-8 combines with J gene TRBJ1-2; D is undetermined. This CDR3 region has 15 residues. Between the trimmed V and J ends, which lost 3 bases and 3 bases, there was a span of 15 bases. CDR1 and CDR2 from the germline V gene are SGHTS and YDEGEE. CDR3 sequence: CASSSRWASDYGYTF. The CDR3 bases are TGTGCCAGCAGCTCTAGGTGGGCCTCGGACTATGGCTACACCTTC.